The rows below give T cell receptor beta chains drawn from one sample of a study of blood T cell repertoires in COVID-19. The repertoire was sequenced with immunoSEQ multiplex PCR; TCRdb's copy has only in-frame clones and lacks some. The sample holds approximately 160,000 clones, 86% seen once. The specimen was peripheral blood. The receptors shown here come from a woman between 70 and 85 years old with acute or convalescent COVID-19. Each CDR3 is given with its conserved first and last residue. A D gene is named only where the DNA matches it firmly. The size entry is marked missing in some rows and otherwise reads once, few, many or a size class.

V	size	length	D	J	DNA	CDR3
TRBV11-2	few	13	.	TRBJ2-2	TGTGCCAATAGGAGGGGGGGCGTGAGTGAGCTGTTTTTT	CANRRGGVSELFF
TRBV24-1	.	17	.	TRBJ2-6	TGTGCCACCAGTGATTTCGACAGTAACTCTGGGGCCAACGTCCTGACTTTC	CATSDFDSNSGANVLTF
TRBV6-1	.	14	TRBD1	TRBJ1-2	TGTGCCAGCAGTTCCTTAAGGACAGGGAATGGCTACACCTTC	CASSSLRTGNGYTF
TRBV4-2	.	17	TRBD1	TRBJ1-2	TGTGCCAGCAGCCAAGACACCGGGACAGGGGGGTTTGGTGGCTACACCTTC	CASSQDTGTGGFGGYTF
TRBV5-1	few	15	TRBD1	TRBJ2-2	TGCGCCAGCAGCGCCTCCGGGACAGGGTTCGGGGAGCTGTTTTTT	CASSASGTGFGELFF
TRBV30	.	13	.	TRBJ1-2	TGTGCCTGGAACGCCTGGAGAGGGTATGGCTACACCTTC	CAWNAWRGYGYTF
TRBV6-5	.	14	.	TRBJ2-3	TGTGCCAGCAGTTACAGGGGAAGCACAGATACGCAGTATTTT	CASSYRGSTDTQYF
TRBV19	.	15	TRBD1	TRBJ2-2	TGTGCCAGTAGTACCGACAGGGGTGCGGTCGGGGAGCTGTTTTTT	CASSTDRGAVGELFF
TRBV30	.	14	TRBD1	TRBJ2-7	TGTGCCTGGAGTGTACGGCAGGGGGCATCCGAGCAGTACTTC	CAWSVRQGASEQYF
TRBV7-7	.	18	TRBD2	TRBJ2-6	TGTGCCAGCAGCAGTTCTAGCGGGGGGGGCTCTGGGGCCAACGTCCTGACTTTC	CASSSSSGGGSGANVLTF
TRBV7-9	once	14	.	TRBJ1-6	TGTGCCAGCAGCTTAGAGGGGTGGAATTCACCCCTCCACTTT	CASSLEGWNSPLHF
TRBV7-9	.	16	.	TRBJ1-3	TGTGCCAGCAGCCTCCCCGGGACAAACTCTGGAAACACCATATATTTT	CASSLPGTNSGNTIYF
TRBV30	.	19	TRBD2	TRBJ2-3	TGTGCCTGGAGAGCCGGACTAGCGGGGGGGCTTTCTTTTTTGGATACGCAGTATTTT	CAWRAGLAGGLSFLDTQYF
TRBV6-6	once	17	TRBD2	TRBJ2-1	TGTGCCAGCAGTCAACTAGCGGGGGGTAGAGGAGTCAATGAGCAGTTCTTC	CASSQLAGGRGVNEQFF
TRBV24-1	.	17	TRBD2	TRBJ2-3	TGTGCCACCAGGGGAAGGACTAGCGGGAAAGGTACAGATACGCAGTATTTT	CATRGRTSGKGTDTQYF
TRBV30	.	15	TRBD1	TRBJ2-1	TGTGCCTGGAGTGTAGCAGGGGGCCCCTACAATGAGCAGTTCTTC	CAWSVAGGPYNEQFF
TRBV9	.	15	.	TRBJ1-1	TGTGCCAGCAGCTTGAGGGGCGAGGGAGGCGTTGAAGCTTTCTTT	CASSLRGEGGVEAFF
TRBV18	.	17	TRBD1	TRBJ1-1	TGTGCCAGCTCACCATCGACAGGGTCGTTAGTGAAAACTGAAGCTTTCTTT	CASSPSTGSLVKTEAFF
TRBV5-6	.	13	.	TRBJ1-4	TGTGCCAGCAGCTTGGTCGACAGTGAAAAACTGTTTTTT	CASSLVDSEKLFF
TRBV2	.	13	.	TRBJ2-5	TGTGCCAGCACGCCGACAGATCAAGAGACCCAGTACTTC	CASTPTDQETQYF
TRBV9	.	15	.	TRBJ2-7	TGTGCCAGCAGCGTAGGTGGCCCCAGCTCCTACGAGCAGTACTTC	CASSVGGPSSYEQYF
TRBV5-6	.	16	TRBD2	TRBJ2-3	TGTGCCAGCAGCTTTATAGCGGGAGGGGTCACAGATACGCAGTATTTT	CASSFIAGGVTDTQYF
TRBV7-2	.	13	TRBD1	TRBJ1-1	TGTGCCAGCAGTCCGGACAGGCGGTTCGAAGCTTTCTTT	CASSPDRRFEAFF
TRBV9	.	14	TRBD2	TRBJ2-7	TGTGCCAGCAGCGACGGACTAGCGGGCCGCGAGCAGTACTTC	CASSDGLAGREQYF
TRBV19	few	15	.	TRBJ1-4	TGTGCCAGTAGTCCGAGGGCCCTAGAGAATGAAAAACTGTTTTTT	CASSPRALENEKLFF
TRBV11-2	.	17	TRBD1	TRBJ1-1	TGTGCCAGCAGCTTTCAGCGAGGACAGGGGCGGAACACTGAAGCTTTCTTT	CASSFQRGQGRNTEAFF
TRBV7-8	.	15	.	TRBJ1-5	TGTGCCAGCAGCTTAGGGGGCGGCATCAATCAGCCCCAGCATTTT	CASSLGGGINQPQHF
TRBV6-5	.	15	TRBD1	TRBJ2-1	TGTGCCAGCAGGGGACAGGGACGATCCTACAATGAGCAGTTCTTC	CASRGQGRSYNEQFF
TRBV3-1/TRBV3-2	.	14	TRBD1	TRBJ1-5	TGTGCCAGCAGCCAGACAGGGGTCAATCAGCCCCAGCATTTT	CASSQTGVNQPQHF
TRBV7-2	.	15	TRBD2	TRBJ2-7	TGTGCCAGCAGCCCCTCTAGCGGGAGGCCAGGCGAGCAGTACTTC	CASSPSSGRPGEQYF
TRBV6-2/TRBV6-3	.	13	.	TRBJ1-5	TGTGCCAGCAGTTGGGGGAGGGGTCAGCCCCAGCATTTT	CASSWGRGQPQHF
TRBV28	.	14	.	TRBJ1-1	TGTGCCAGCAGTTTATATGCAGGGAACACTGAAGCTTTCTTT	CASSLYAGNTEAFF
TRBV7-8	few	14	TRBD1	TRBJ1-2	TGTGCCAGCAGCCTCCGGGACAGATTCTATGGCTACACCTTC	CASSLRDRFYGYTF
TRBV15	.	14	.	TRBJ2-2	TGTGCCACCACTTTTAGCGGCAACACCGGGGAGCTGTTTTTT	CATTFSGNTGELFF
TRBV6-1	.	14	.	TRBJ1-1	TGTGCCAGCAGTGAGTTGAGGCAGAACACTGAAGCTTTCTTT	CASSELRQNTEAFF
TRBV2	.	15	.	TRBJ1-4	TGTGCCAGCAGGGAAGACAGTTCAACTAATGAAAAACTGTTTTTT	CASREDSSTNEKLFF
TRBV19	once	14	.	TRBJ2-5	TGTGCCAGTAGTATAGTTCCGGGGTGGGAGACCCAGTACTTC	CASSIVPGWETQYF
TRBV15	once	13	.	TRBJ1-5	TGTGCCACCAGCAGGGACAGTCAACAGCCCCAGCATTTT	CATSRDSQQPQHF
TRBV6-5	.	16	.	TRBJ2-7	TGTGCCAGCAGTTACTCGTGGGGGGGCCGAGCCTACGAGCAGTACTTC	CASSYSWGGRAYEQYF
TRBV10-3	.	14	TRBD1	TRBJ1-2	TGTGCCATCAGAGGACAGGCCCGCTCCTATGGCTACACCTTC	CAIRGQARSYGYTF
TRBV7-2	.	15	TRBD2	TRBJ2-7	TGTGCCAGCACCCCCAGACTAGCGGGGCCCTACGAGCAGTACTTC	CASTPRLAGPYEQYF
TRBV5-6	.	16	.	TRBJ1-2	TGTGCCAGCAGCTTATTGCTCGGCGAAGGGAGCTATGGCTACACCTTC	CASSLLLGEGSYGYTF
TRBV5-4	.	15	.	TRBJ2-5	TGTGCCAGCAGCTTGGAAGCAGGGAGGCAAGAGACCCAGTACTTC	CASSLEAGRQETQYF
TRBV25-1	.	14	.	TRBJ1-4	TGTGCCAGCAGTGGTCGGGGGGCTAATGAAAAACTGTTTTTT	CASSGRGANEKLFF
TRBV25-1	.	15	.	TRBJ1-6	TGTGCCAGCAGTGACCAGCGGGGGGCCAGTTCACCCCTCCACTTT	CASSDQRGASSPLHF
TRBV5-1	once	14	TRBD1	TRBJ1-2	TGCGCCAGCAGCCGTGGGACAGGAAACTATGGCTACACCTTC	CASSRGTGNYGYTF
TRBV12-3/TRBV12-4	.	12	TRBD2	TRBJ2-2	TGTGCTAGTCGGGAGGGGGCCGGGGAGCTGTTTTTT	CASREGAGELFF
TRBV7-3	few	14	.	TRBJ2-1	TGTGCCAGCAGCCCCCATAGCTCCTACAATGAGCAGTTCTTC	CASSPHSSYNEQFF
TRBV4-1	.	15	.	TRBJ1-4	TGCGCCAGCAGCCAAGAAACAGGGTTTAACGAAAAACTGTTTTTT	CASSQETGFNEKLFF
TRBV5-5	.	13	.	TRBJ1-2	TGTGCCAGCAGGGTGACAGAGACCTATGGCTACACCTTC	CASRVTETYGYTF
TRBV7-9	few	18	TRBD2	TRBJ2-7	TGTGCCAGCAGCTTCGTGCGACCCGCTAGCGGGAGGGCTAGCGAGCAGTACTTC	CASSFVRPASGRASEQYF